Listed here is a single TCR beta chain. As yet, its antigen is unknown. These data are taken from a study of blood T cells in healthy people across ages. General study results and limits: Diversity was higher, and naive CD4+ cells more numerous, in long-lived donors than in aged donors.

The V and J ends lost 0 bases and 7 bases respectively, with 7 bases between them. The CDR3 has 13 amino acids. Germline assignment: CDR1 MGHRA and CDR2 YSYEKL. For the second PCR, which ran for about 6 to 12 cycles, a sample-barcoded 5' primer and a J-beta primer mix were used. TCRdb ran MiXCR on the 5' RACE reads and lists one entry per CDR3 protein. The sample includes about 780,000 distinct CDR3 sequences, roughly 24% of them seen just once. A further study also used this sample, focusing on T cells of mothers and their children.

The chain joins TRBV4-1 to TRBJ2-1; D remains unclear. The TCR was taken from a boy aged 10-17 years in good health. Sequences were obtained from blood. The CDR3 DNA reads TGCGCCAGCAGCCAAGATTTTAGGAATGAGCAGTTCTTC. Translated, it gives CASSQDFRNEQFF.